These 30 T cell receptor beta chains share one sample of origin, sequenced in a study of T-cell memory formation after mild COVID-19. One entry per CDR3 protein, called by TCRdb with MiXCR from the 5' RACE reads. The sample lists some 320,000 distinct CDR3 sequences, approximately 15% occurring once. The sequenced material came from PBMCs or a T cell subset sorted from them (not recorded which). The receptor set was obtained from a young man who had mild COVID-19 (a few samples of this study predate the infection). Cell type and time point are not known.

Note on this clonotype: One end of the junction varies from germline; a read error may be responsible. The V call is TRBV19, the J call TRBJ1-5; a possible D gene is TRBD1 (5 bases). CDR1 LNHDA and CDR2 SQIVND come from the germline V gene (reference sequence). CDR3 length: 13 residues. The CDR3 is CASSMGDNQHQHF. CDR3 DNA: TGTGCCAGTAGTATGGGGGATAATCAGCACCAGCATTTT.

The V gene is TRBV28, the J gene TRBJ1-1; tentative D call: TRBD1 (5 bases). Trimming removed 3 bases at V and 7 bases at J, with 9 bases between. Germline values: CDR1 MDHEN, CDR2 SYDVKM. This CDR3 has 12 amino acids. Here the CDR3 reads CASSFPRDEAFF. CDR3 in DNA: TGTGCCAGCAGTTTCCCCAGGGATGAAGCTTTCTTT.

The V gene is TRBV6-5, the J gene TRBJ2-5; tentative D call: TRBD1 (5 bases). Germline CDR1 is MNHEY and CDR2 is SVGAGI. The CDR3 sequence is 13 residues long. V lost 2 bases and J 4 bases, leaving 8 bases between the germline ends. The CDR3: CASSYVGRETQYF. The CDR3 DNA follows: TGTGCCAGCAGTTACGTGGGGCGAGAGACCCAGTACTTC.

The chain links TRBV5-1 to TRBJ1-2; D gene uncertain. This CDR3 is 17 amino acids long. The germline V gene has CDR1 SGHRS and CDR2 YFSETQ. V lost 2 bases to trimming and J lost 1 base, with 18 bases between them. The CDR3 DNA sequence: TGCGCCAGCAGCTTTGAGCGACATTCTCGGGGTAACTATGGCTACACCTTC. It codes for CASSFERHSRGNYGYTF.

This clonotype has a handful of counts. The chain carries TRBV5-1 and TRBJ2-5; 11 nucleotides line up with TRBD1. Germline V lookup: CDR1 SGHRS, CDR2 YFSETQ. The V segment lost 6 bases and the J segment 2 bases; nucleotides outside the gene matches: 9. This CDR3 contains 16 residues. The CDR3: CASKPRDRGTQETQYF. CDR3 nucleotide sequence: TGCGCCAGCAAACCCCGGGACAGGGGGACACAAGAGACCCAGTACTTC. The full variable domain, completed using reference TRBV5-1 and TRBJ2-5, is KAGVTQTPRYLIKTRGQQVTLSCSPISGHRSVSWYQQTPGQGLQFLFEYFSETQRNKGNFPGRFSGRQFSNSRSEMNVSTLELGDSALYLCASKPRDRGTQETQYFGPGTRLLVL.

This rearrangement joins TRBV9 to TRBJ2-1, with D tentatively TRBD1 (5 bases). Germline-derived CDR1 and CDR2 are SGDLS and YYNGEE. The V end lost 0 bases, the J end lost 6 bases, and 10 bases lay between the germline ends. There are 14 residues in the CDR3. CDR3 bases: TGTGCCAGCAGCGTAGAGATGGGGCTCAATGAGCAGTTCTTC. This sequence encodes CASSVEMGLNEQFF.

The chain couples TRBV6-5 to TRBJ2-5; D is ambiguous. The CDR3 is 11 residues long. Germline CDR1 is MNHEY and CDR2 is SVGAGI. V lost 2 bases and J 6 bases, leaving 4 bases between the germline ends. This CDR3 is CASSYHQTQYF. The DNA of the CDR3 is TGTGCCAGCAGTTACCACCAGACCCAGTACTTC.

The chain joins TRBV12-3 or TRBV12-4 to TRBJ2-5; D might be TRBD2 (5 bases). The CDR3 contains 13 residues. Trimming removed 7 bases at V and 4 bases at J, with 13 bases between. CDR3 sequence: CASTYGEGETQYF. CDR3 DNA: TGTGCCAGCACCTACGGTGAGGGAGAGACCCAGTACTTC.

The CDR3 DNA follows: TGCGCCAGCAGCCAAGTACGAGACAGCACCTACGAGCAGTACTTC. Translated: CASSQVRDSTYEQYF. The rearrangement uses TRBV4-1 and TRBJ2-7, with D perhaps matching TRBD1 (5 bases). This CDR3 has 15 residues. Trimming stripped 1 base from V and 2 bases from J, with 12 bases between. CDR1 and CDR2 (germline): MGHRA, YSYEKL.

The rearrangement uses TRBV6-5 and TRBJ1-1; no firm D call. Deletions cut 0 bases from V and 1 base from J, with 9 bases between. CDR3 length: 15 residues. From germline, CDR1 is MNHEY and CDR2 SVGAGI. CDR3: CASSYSPWKNTEAFF. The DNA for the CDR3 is TGTGCCAGCAGTTACTCGCCTTGGAAGAACACTGAAGCTTTCTTT.

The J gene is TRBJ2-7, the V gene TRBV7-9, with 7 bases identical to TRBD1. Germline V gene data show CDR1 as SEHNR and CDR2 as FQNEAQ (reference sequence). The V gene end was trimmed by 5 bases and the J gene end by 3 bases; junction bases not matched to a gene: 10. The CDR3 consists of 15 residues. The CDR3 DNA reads TGTGCCAGCAGCAGATCCGGGACAGTTTACTACGAGCAGTACTTC. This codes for CASSRSGTVYYEQYF. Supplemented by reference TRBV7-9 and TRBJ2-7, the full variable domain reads DTGVSQNPRHKITKRGQNVTFRCDPISEHNRLYWYRQTLGQGPEFLTYFQNEAQLEKSRLLSDRFSAERPKGSFSTLEIQRTEQGDSAMYLCASSRSGTVYYEQYFGPGTRLTVT.

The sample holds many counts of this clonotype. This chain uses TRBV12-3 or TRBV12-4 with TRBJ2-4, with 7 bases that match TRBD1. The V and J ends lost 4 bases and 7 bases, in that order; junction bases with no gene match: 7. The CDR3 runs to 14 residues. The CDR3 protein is CASSYEGAINIQYF. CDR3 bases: TGTGCCAGCAGTTACGAGGGGGCCATCAACATTCAGTACTTC.

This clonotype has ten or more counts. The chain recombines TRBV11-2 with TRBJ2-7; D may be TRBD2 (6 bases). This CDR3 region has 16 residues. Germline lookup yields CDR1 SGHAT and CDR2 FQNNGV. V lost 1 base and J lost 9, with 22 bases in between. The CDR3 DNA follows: TGTGCCAGCAGCTTAGGACCTTATGCGGGACTGCTTGGGCAGTACTTC. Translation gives CASSLGPYAGLLGQYF.

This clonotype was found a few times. CDR3 in amino acids: CASSLEENLTGELFF. The CDR3 DNA follows: TGTGCCAGCAGCTTAGAGGAAAACCTCACCGGGGAGCTGTTTTTT. This chain connects TRBV7-9 to TRBJ2-2; D remains unclear. Germline CDR1 SEHNR, CDR2 FQNEAQ (reference sequence). There are 15 residues in the CDR3. V lost 1 base and J 4 bases, leaving 10 bases between the germline ends.

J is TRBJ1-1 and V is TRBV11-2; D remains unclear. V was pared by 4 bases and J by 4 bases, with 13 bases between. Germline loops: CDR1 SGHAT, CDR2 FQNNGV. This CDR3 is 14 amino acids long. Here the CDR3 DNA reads TGTGCCAGCAGCTCCCCTTCGGGGTTCACTGAAGCTTTCTTT. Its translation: CASSSPSGFTEAFF.

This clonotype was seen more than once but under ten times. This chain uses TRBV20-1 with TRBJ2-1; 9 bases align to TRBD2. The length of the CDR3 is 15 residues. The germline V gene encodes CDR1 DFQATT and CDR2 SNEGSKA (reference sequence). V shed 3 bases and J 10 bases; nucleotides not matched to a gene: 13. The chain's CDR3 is CSASVSGGLSSEQFF. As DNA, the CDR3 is TGCAGTGCTAGTGTTAGCGGGGGCCTCTCGTCAGAGCAGTTCTTC.

CDR3 DNA: TGTGCCACCAGCGGCCCAGGGCAGCCCCAGCATTTT. Protein: CATSGPGQPQHF. The chain couples TRBV15 to TRBJ1-5, with a weak D call TRBD1 (5 bases). In germline, CDR1 is LNHNV, CDR2 YYDKDF (reference sequence). The CDR3 length is 12 residues. V lost 5 bases to trimming and J lost 7 bases, with 9 bases between them. The entire variable domain, with the rest obtained from reference TRBV15 and TRBJ1-5, is as follows: DAMVIQNPRYQVTQFGKPVTLSCSQTLNHNVMYWYQQKSSQAPKLLFHYYDKDFNNEADTPDNFQSRRPNTSFCFLDIRSPGLGDTAMYLCATSGPGQPQHFGDGTRLSIL.

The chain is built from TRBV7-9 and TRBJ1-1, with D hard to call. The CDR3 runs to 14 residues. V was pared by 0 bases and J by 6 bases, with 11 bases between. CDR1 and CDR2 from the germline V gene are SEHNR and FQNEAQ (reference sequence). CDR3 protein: CASSLAGLAAEAFF. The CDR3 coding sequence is TGTGCCAGCAGCTTAGCGGGCCTCGCGGCTGAAGCTTTCTTT.

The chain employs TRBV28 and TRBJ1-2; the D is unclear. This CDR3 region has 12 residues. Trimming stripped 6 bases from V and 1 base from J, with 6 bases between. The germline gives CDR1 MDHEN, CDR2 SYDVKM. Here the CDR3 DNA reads TGTGCCAGCAGGGGGAGTAACTATGGCTACACCTTC. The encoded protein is CASRGSNYGYTF.

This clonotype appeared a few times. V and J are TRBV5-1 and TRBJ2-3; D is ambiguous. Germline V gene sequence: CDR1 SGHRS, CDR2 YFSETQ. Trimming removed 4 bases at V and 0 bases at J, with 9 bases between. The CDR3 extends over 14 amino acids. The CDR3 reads CASSHPESTDTQYF. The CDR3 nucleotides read TGCGCCAGCAGCCACCCGGAGAGCACAGATACGCAGTATTTT.

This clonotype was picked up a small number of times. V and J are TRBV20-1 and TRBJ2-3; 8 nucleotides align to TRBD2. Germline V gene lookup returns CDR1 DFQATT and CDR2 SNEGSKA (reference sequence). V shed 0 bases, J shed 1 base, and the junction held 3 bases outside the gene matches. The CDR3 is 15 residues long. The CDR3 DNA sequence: TGCAGTGCTAGAGATGCACTAGCGGGCACAGATACGCAGTATTTT. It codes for CSARDALAGTDTQYF.

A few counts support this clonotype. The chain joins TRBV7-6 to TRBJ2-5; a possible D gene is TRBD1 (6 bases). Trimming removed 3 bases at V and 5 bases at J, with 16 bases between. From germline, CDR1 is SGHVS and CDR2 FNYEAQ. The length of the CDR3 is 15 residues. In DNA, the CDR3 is TGTGCCAGCAGCTTGACCCGGGACAAAGTGGAGACCCAGTACTTC. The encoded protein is CASSLTRDKVETQYF.

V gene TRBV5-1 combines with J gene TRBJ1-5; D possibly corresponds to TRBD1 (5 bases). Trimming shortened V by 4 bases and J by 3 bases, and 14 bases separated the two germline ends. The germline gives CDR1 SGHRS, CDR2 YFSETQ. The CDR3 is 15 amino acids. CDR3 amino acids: CASSPLSGANQPQHF. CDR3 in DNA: TGCGCCAGCAGCCCCCTGTCTGGGGCCAATCAGCCCCAGCATTTT.

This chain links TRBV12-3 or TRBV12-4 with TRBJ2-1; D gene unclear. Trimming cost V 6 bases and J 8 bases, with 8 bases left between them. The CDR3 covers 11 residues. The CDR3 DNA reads TGTGCCAGCAGAATGTTCGATGAGCAGTTCTTC. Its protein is CASRMFDEQFF.

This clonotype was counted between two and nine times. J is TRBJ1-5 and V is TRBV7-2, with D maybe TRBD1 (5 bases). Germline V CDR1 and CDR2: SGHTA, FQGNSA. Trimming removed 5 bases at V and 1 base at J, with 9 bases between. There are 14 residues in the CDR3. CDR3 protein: CASSRDWSNQPQHF. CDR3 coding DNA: TGTGCCAGCAGCCGGGACTGGAGCAATCAGCCCCAGCATTTT.

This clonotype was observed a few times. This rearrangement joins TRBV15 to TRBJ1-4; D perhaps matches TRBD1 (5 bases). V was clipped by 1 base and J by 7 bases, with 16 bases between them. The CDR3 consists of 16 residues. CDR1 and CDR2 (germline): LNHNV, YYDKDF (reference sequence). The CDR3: CATSRVFDRGIEKLFF. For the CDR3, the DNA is TGTGCCACCAGCAGAGTCTTTGACAGAGGAATTGAAAAACTGTTTTTT. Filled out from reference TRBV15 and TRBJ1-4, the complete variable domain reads DAMVIQNPRYQVTQFGKPVTLSCSQTLNHNVMYWYQQKSSQAPKLLFHYYDKDFNNEADTPDNFQSRRPNTSFCFLDIRSPGLGDTAMYLCATSRVFDRGIEKLFFGSGTQLSVL.

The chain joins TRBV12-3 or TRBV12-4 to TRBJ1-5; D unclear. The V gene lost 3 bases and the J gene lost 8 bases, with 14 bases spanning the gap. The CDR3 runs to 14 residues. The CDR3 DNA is TGTGCCAGCAGTTTCAGGACCACCCTAAAGCCCCAGCATTTT. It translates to CASSFRTTLKPQHF.

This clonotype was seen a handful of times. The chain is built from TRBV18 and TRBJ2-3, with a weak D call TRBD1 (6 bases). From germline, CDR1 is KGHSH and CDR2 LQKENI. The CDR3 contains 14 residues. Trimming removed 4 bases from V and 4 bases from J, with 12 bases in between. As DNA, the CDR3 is TGTGCCAGCTCACTCCGGACAGCTCCAGATACGCAGTATTTT. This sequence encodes CASSLRTAPDTQYF.

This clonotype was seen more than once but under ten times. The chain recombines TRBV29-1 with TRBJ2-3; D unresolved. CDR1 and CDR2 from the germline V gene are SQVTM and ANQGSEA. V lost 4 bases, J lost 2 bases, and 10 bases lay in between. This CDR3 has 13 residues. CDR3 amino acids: CSVGYGFTDTQYF. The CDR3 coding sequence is TGCAGCGTTGGATACGGCTTCACAGATACGCAGTATTTT.

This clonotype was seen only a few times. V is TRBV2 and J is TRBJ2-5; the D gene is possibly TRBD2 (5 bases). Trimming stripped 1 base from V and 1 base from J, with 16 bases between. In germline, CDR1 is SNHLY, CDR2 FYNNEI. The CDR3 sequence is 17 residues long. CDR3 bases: TGTGCCAGCAGTGAAGGGGGTTCTTGGGGAGCCCAAGAGACCCAGTACTTC. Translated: CASSEGGSWGAQETQYF.